These 12 T cell receptor beta chains were sequenced from one sample in a study of blood T cell repertoires in COVID-19. TCRdb's copy holds only in-frame clones and misses some; the assay was immunoSEQ multiplex PCR. The repertoire holds some 220,000 clones, with around 82% as singletons. Sequencing was carried out using peripheral blood. The receptors derive from a human donor in a cohort sampled during active COVID-19.

This clone was observed a handful of times. The chain employs TRBV6-5 and TRBJ1-5; the D gene is possibly TRBD1 (5 bases). The CDR3 is 12 amino acids. With 10 bases removed from V and 3 bases from J, the gap between germline ends came to 10 bases. Germline lookup yields CDR1 MNHEY and CDR2 SVGAGI. The CDR3 coding sequence is TGTGCCATCGGGGGTCCCAATCAGCCCCAGCATTTT. Translated: CAIGGPNQPQHF.

Concerning this clone itself: Distinct nucleotide sequences in the sample also encode this CDR3. The chain uses TRBV7-9 and TRBJ1-4, with 9 nucleotides matching TRBD1. The ends lost 5 bases at V and 8 bases at J; junction bases unmatched: 6. The CDR3 is made up of 14 amino acids. The germline CDR1 and CDR2 sequences are SEHNR and FQNEAQ (reference sequence). Here the CDR3 reads CASSQGQGNEKLFF. CDR3 DNA sequence: TGTGCCAGCAGCCAGGGACAGGGAAACGAAAAACTGTTTTTT.

The chain employs TRBV5-1 and TRBJ2-3; TRBD2 agrees at 11 bases. Unmatched junction bases numbered 3, after V lost 5 bases and J lost 4 bases. Germline values: CDR1 SGHRS, CDR2 YFSETQ. The CDR3 spans 14 residues. The CDR3 region is CASREGLAADTQYF. As DNA, the CDR3 is TGCGCCAGCAGGGAGGGACTAGCGGCAGATACGCAGTATTTT.

This clone was seen only once. The CDR3 region has the DNA TGTGCCAGCAGCTTACTCGGCGTCAGAAACCCGGGACTAGCGAGAAATGAGCAGTTCTTC. This codes for CASSLLGVRNPGLARNEQFF. The chain links TRBV7-6 to TRBJ2-1; TRBD2 aligns across 10 bases. Looked up from germline, CDR1 is SGHVS and CDR2 is FNYEAQ. With 2 bases clipped from V and 7 bases from J, the junction kept 20 bases outside the gene matches. The CDR3 is 20 residues long. The full variable domain, rest sourced from reference TRBV7-6 and TRBJ2-1, is GAGVSQSPRYKVTKRGQDVALRCDPISGHVSLYWYRQALGQGPEFLTYFNYEAQQDKSGLPNDRFSAERPEGSISTLTIQRTEQRDSAMYRCASSLLGVRNPGLARNEQFFGPGTRLTVL.

The rearrangement links TRBV28 to TRBJ2-7; the match to TRBD2 covers 10 bases. Germline V gene lookup returns CDR1 MDHEN and CDR2 SYDVKM. Trimming took 1 base from V and 2 from J; bases not matched to a gene: 5. The CDR3 spans 16 residues. CDR3 sequence (DNA): TGTGCCAGCAGTTTATTGTGGACTAGCGGAACCTACGAGCAGTACTTC. Translation gives CASSLLWTSGTYEQYF.

This chain connects TRBV27 to TRBJ1-2, with TRBD1 as a possible D gene (5 bases). Germline CDR1 reads MNHEY; CDR2 reads SMNVEV (reference sequence). The CDR3 contains 14 residues. Trimming took 3 bases from V and 4 from J, leaving 12 bases between them. CDR3 DNA sequence: TGTGCCAGCAGTTTCAGGGCTGCAACCTATGGCTACACCTTC. It translates to CASSFRAATYGYTF.

The V call is TRBV7-8, the J call TRBJ2-7; 7 bases are shared with TRBD1. CDR3 length: 16 amino acids. The germline V gene encodes CDR1 SGHVS and CDR2 FQNEAQ. V was clipped by 1 base and J by 2 bases; unmatched bases: 8. Here the CDR3 reads CASSLGTFGTAYEQYF. DNA of the CDR3: TGTGCCAGCAGCTTAGGAACGTTCGGGACAGCCTACGAGCAGTACTTC. Combining the CDR3 with reference TRBV7-8 and TRBJ2-7 gives the whole variable domain GAGVSQSPRYKVAKRGQDVALRCDPISGHVSLFWYQQALGQGPEFLTYFQNEAQLDKSGLPSDRFFAERPEGSVSTLKIQRTQQEDSAVYLCASSLGTFGTAYEQYFGPGTRLTVT.

The chain carries TRBV29-1 and TRBJ2-7; TRBD1 agrees at 8 bases. The J segment lost 1 base and the V segment lost 8 bases, leaving 16 bases of the junction unmatched. There are 16 residues in the CDR3. Germline CDR1 is SQVTM and CDR2 is ANQGSEA. CDR3 sequence reads: CSQQGEDPNHSYEQYF. The CDR3 bases are TGCAGCCAACAGGGGGAGGACCCGAACCATTCCTACGAGCAGTACTTC.

The J gene is TRBJ1-4, the V gene TRBV2; 9 positions match TRBD1. Germline V lookup: CDR1 SNHLY, CDR2 FYNNEI. The CDR3 spans 14 residues. V gave up 8 bases and J gave up 5 bases; unmatched junction bases: 6. The CDR3 DNA sequence: TGTGCCAGCCTCAGACAGGGGGAGAATGAAAAACTGTTTTTT. Translated: CASLRQGENEKLFF. Drawing the rest from reference TRBV2 and TRBJ1-4, the complete variable domain is EPEVTQTPSHQVTQMGQEVILRCVPISNHLYFYWYRQILGQKVEFLVSFYNNEISEKSEIFDDQFSVERPDGSNFTLKIRSTKLEDSAMYFCASLRQGENEKLFFGSGTQLSVL.

The chain has TRBV19 and TRBJ1-5; D gene unclear. CDR3 length: 13 amino acids. V shed 5 bases and J shed 9 bases, with 14 bases lying between them. Germline V gives CDR1 LNHDA, CDR2 SQIVND (reference sequence). DNA for the CDR3: TGTGCCAGTAGTTTGGAGGGTATAGGGCCCCAGCATTTT. It translates to CASSLEGIGPQHF. Together with reference TRBV19 and TRBJ1-5, the CDR3 gives the full variable domain: DGGITQSPKYLFRKEGQNVTLSCEQNLNHDAMYWYRQDPGQGLRLIYYSQIVNDFQKGDIAEGYSVSREKKESFPLTVTSAQKNPTAFYLCASSLEGIGPQHFGDGTRLSIL.

The rearrangement links TRBV11-3 to TRBJ1-3; TRBD1 might be the D (5 bases). Trimming took off 5 bases at V and 9 bases at J, with 23 bases between the two ends. CDR1 is SGHNT and CDR2 is YENEEA in the germline V gene. There are 16 residues in the CDR3. CDR3 bases: TGTGCCAGCAGCCACTCCGGCGGTCCTCGGCAGGGCACCATATATTTT. Translating it yields CASSHSGGPRQGTIYF.

The V and J genes are TRBV27 and TRBJ2-3; TRBD1 aligns across 12 bases. The CDR3 sequence is 17 residues long. Germline lookup yields CDR1 MNHEY and CDR2 SMNVEV (reference sequence). Trimming removed 2 bases from V and 7 bases from J; junction bases left unmatched: 10. The CDR3 is CASSLVGTGGARNTQYF. Here the CDR3 DNA reads TGTGCCAGCAGTTTAGTTGGGACAGGGGGCGCGAGGAATACGCAGTATTTT.